One and the same sample provided the 6 T cell receptor beta chains below, sequenced in a study of Tregs in tolerant kidney transplant recipients. The assay was immunoSEQ multiplex PCR, and TCRdb's table has in-frame clones only and misses some. The table includes 74,000 or so clones, about 91% detected once. Related graft donors supplied nonmyeloablative bone marrow transplants, and mixed chimerism was transient. Specimen: CD4+ T cells from blood (PBMCs), collected 24 months after the transplant. The receptor set was obtained from a human patient who received a combined kidney and bone marrow transplant. The T cells may come from the graft donor.

As concerns this clone: This sample also contains other DNA sequences that code for the same CDR3. The chain employs TRBV19 and TRBJ2-7; TRBD1 matches at 7 bases. Trimming at V came to 2 bases and at J to 2 bases, leaving 0 bases not matched to a gene. The CDR3 runs to 13 residues. Germline lookup yields CDR1 LNHDA and CDR2 SQIVND (reference sequence). CDR3 DNA: TGTGCCAGTAGTATACAGGGGGCCTACGAGCAGTACTTC. It is translated as CASSIQGAYEQYF. The whole variable domain, filled in from reference TRBV19 and TRBJ2-7, reads DGGITQSPKYLFRKEGQNVTLSCEQNLNHDAMYWYRQDPGQGLRLIYYSQIVNDFQKGDIAEGYSVSREKKESFPLTVTSAQKNPTAFYLCASSIQGAYEQYFGPGTRLTVT.

V usage is TRBV5-1 and J usage is TRBJ2-5, with TRBD2 matching 8 bases. Germline trimming cut 5 bases from V and 1 base from J; bases unmatched to any gene: 7. The CDR3 runs to 15 residues. Germline CDR1 SGHRS, CDR2 YFSETQ. This chain's CDR3 is CASRINSGIQETQYF. In DNA, the CDR3 is TGCGCCAGCAGAATTAATAGCGGGATCCAAGAGACCCAGTACTTC.

The chain couples TRBV7-9 to TRBJ2-3; 7 nucleotides align to TRBD1. The CDR3 consists of 14 residues. Germline trimming cut 4 bases from V and 6 bases from J; bases unmatched to any gene: 7. CDR1 is SEHNR and CDR2 is FQNEAQ in the germline V gene (reference sequence). This CDR3 reads CASSSVQGSDTQYF. CDR3 sequence (DNA): TGTGCCAGCAGCTCAGTACAGGGGAGCGATACGCAGTATTTT.

The chain has TRBV29-1 and TRBJ1-1; 7 bases line up with TRBD1. V lost 5 bases, J lost 5 bases, and 8 bases stayed unmatched. The germline gives CDR1 SQVTM, CDR2 ANQGSEA. This CDR3 is built from 13 residues. DNA for the CDR3: TGCAGCGTTATGGGACAGACGGGGACTGAAGCTTTCTTT. Protein product: CSVMGQTGTEAFF.

The gene calls are TRBV25-1 and TRBJ2-5; TRBD1 matches at 8 bases. Germline-derived CDR1 and CDR2 are MGHDK and SYGVNS. V lost 5 bases to trimming and J lost 3 bases; unmatched junction nucleotides: 8. The CDR3 is 15 amino acids. CDR3 coding DNA: TGTGCCAGCAGTTGGACAGGGAACTTAAAAGAGACCCAGTACTTC. Its protein product is CASSWTGNLKETQYF. Using reference TRBV25-1 and TRBJ2-5 for the parts outside the CDR3, the full variable domain is EADIYQTPRYLVIGTGKKITLECSQTMGHDKMYWYQQDPGMELHLIHYSYGVNSTEKGDLSSESTVSRIRTEHFPLTLESARPSHTSQYLCASSWTGNLKETQYFGPGTRLLVL.

V gene TRBV15 combines with J gene TRBJ2-7; TRBD1 matches at 8 bases. The CDR3 is 17 amino acids. The V gene's germline CDR1 is LNHNV and CDR2 YYDKDF (reference sequence). V gave up 2 bases and J gave up 3 bases; unmatched junction bases: 12. This chain's CDR3 is CATSRTLRQGPNYEQYF. In nucleotides, the CDR3 is TGTGCCACCAGCAGAACCCTTAGACAGGGGCCAAACTACGAGCAGTACTTC.